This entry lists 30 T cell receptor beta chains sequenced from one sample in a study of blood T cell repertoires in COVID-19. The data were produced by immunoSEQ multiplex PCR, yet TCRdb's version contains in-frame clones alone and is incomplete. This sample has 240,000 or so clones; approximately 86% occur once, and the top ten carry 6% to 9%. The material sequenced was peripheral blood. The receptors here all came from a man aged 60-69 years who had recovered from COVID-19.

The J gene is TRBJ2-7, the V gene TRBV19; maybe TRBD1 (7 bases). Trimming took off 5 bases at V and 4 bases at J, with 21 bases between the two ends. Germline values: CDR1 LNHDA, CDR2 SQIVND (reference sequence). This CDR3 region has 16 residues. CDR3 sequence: CASSPRGQGGIYEQYF. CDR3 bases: TGTGCCAGTAGTCCGAGGGGCCAGGGGGGTATTTACGAGCAGTACTTC.

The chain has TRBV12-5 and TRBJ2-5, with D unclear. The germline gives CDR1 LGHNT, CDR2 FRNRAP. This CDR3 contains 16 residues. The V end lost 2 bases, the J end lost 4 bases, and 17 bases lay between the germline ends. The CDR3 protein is CASGLMRQLDGETQYF. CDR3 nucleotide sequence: TGTGCTAGTGGTTTGATGAGACAATTAGATGGAGAGACCCAGTACTTC.

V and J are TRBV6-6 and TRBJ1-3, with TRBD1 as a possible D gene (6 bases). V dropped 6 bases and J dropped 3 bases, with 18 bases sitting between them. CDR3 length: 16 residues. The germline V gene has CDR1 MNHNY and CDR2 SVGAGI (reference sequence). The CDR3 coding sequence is TGTGCCAGCAGCTTGCTTCAAGGGACACTTGGAAACACCATATATTTT. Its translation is CASSLLQGTLGNTIYF.

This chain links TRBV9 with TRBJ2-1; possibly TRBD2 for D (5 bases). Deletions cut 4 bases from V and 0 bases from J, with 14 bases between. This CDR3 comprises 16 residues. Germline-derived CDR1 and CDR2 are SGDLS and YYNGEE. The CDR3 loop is CASSRTSPSSYNEQFF. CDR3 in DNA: TGTGCCAGCAGCCGGACTTCCCCGAGCTCCTACAATGAGCAGTTCTTC.

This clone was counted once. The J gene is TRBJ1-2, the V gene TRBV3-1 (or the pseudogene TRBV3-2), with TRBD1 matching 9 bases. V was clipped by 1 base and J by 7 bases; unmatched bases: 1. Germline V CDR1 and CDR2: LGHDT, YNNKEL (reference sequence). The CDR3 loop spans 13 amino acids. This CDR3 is CASSQADRGGYTF. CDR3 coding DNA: TGTGCCAGCAGCCAAGCGGACAGGGGTGGCTACACCTTC.

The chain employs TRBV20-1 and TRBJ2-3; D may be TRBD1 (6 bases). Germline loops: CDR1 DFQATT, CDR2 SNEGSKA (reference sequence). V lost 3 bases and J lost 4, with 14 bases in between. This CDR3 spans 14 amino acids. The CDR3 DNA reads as TGCAGTGCTAGTAAGGGACAACTTCCAGATACGCAGTATTTT. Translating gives CSASKGQLPDTQYF.

Written as DNA, the CDR3 is TGTGCCAGCAGTTTAAGGGGGACCGGGGAGCTGTTTTTT. This codes for CASSLRGTGELFF. This chain connects TRBV12-3 or TRBV12-4 to TRBJ2-2; D may be TRBD1 (6 bases). The CDR3 spans 13 residues. Trimming shortened V by 2 bases and J by 5 bases, and 6 bases separated the two germline ends.

CDR3 coding DNA: TGTGCCAGTAGTATAGGGGGACAGGGTATCTACGAGCAGTACTTC. It translates to CASSIGGQGIYEQYF. The rearrangement links TRBV19 to TRBJ2-7; 9 bases agree with TRBD1. Germline V gives CDR1 LNHDA, CDR2 SQIVND (reference sequence). CDR3 size: 15 residues. The ends lost 1 base at V and 3 bases at J; junction bases unmatched: 4.

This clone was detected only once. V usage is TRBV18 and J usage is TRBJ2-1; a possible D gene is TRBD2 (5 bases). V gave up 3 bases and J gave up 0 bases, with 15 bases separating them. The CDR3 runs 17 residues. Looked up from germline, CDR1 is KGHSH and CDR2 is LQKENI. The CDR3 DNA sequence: TGTGCCAGCTCACCTCCGGGAAGTGGGAGCTCCTACAATGAGCAGTTCTTC. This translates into CASSPPGSGSSYNEQFF.

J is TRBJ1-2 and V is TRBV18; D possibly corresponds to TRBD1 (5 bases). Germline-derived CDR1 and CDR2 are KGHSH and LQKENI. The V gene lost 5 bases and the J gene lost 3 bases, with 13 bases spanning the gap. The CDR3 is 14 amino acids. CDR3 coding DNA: TGTGCCAGCTCAACGCAGACAGATTACTATGGCTACACCTTC. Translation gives CASSTQTDYYGYTF.

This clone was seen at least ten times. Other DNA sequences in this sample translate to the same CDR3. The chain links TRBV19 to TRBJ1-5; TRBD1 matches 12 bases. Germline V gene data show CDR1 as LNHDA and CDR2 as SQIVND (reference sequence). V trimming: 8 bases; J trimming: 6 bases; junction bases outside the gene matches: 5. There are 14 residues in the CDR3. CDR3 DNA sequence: TGTGCCAGTTCCGGGACAGGGGGCCCTCAGCCCCAGCATTTT. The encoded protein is CASSGTGGPQPQHF.

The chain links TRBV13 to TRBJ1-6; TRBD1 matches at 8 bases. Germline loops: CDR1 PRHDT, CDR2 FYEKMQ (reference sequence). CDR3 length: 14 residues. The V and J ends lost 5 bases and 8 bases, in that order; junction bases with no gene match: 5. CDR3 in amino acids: CASSADRVDSPLHF. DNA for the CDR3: TGTGCCAGCAGCGCGGACAGGGTGGATTCACCCCTCCACTTT.

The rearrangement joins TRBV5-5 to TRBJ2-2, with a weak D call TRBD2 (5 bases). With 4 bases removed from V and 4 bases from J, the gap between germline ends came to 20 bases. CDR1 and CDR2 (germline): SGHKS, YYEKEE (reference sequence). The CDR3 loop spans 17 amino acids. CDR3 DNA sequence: TGTGCCAGCAGCCCCGGCCCGGGCTTGGGGAGCACCGGGGAGCTGTTTTTT. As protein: CASSPGPGLGSTGELFF.

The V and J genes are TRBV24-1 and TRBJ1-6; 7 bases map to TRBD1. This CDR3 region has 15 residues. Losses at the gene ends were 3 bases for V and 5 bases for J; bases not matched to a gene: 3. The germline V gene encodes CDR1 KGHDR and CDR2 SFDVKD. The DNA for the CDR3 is TGTGCCACCAGTGATAACAGGGGAGATAATTCACCCCTCCACTTT. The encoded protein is CATSDNRGDNSPLHF.

The CDR3 is CASSYSPRAYNEQFF. Written as DNA, the CDR3 is TGTGCCAGCAGTTACTCGCCGCGCGCCTACAATGAGCAGTTCTTC. This sequence joins TRBV6-5 and TRBJ2-1; D gene ambiguous. Per germline, CDR1 MNHEY and CDR2 SVGAGI. The CDR3 is 15 residues long. Trimming removed 0 bases from V and 2 bases from J, with 8 bases in between.

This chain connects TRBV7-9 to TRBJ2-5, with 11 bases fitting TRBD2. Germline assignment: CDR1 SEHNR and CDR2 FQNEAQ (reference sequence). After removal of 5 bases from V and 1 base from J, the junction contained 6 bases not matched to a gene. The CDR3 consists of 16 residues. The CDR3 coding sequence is TGTGCCAGCAGCCCCGGGACTAGCGGTACCCAAGAGACCCAGTACTTC. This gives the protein CASSPGTSGTQETQYF.

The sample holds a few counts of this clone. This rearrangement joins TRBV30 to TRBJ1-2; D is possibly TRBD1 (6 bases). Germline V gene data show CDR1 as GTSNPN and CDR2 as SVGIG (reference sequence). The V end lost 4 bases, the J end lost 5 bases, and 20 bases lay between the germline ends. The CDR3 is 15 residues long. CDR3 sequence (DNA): TGTGCCTGGATTCTGTCGGGACACGGCCCTTATGGCTACACCTTC. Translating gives CAWILSGHGPYGYTF.

The CDR3 is CATSGRQGLSGANVLTF. DNA for the CDR3: TGTGCCACCAGCGGTAGACAGGGGCTCTCTGGGGCCAACGTCCTGACTTTC. The chain has TRBV15 and TRBJ2-6; TRBD1 aligns across 8 bases. This CDR3 has 17 residues. CDR1 is LNHNV and CDR2 is YYDKDF in the germline V gene (reference sequence). With V trimmed by 5 bases and J by 0 bases, 6 bases remained unmatched.

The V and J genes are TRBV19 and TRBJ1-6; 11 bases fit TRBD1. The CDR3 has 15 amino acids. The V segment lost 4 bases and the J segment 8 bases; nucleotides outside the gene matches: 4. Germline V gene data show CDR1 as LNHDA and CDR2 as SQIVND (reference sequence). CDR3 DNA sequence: TGTGCCAGTAGTACCCAGGACAGGGGGCATTCACCCCTCCACTTT. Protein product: CASSTQDRGHSPLHF.

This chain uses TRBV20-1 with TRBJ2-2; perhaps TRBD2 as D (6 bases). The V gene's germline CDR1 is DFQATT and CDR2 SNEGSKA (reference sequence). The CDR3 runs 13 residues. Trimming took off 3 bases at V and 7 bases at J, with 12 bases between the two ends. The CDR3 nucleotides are TGCAGTGCTAGTGCTAGCGTAGGCGGGGAGCTGTTTTTT. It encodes CSASASVGGELFF.

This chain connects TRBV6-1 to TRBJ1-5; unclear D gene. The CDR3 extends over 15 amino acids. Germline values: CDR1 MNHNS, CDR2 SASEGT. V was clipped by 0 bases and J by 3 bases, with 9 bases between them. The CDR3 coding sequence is TGTGCCAGCAGTGAAGCTACGGGTCTCAATCAGCCCCAGCATTTT. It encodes CASSEATGLNQPQHF.

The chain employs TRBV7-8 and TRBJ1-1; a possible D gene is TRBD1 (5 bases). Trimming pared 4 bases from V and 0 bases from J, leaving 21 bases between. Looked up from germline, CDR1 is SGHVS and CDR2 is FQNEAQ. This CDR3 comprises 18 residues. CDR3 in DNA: TGTGCCAGCAGCTCTATAAAGGGTCAGGGAAGACTGAACACTGAAGCTTTCTTT. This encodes CASSSIKGQGRLNTEAFF.

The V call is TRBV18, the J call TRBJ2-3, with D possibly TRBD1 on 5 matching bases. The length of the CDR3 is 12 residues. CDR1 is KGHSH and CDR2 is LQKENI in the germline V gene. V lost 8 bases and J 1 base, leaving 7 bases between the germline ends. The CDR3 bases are TGTGCCAGCGCAGGGCGCACAGATACGCAGTATTTT. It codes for CASAGRTDTQYF.

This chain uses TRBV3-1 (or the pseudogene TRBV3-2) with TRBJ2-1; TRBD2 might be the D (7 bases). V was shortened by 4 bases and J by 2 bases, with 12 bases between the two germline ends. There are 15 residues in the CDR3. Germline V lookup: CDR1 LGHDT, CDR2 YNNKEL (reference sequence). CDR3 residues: CASSLRGPPYNEQFF. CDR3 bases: TGTGCCAGCAGCCTGCGGGGGCCCCCCTACAATGAGCAGTTCTTC.

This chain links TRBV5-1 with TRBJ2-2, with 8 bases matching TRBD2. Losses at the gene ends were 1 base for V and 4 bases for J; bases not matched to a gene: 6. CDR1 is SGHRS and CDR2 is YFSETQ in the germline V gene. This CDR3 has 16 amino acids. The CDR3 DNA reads TGCGCCAGCAGCTTGACCATTAGCGGGGCCACCGGGGAGCTGTTTTTT. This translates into CASSLTISGATGELFF.

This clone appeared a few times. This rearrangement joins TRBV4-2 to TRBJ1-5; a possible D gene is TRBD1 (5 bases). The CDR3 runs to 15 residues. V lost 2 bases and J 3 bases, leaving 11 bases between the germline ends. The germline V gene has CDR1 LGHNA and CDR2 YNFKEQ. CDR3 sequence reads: CASSQPGGDNQPQHF. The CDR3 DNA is TGTGCCAGCAGCCAACCTGGAGGGGACAATCAGCCCCAGCATTTT.

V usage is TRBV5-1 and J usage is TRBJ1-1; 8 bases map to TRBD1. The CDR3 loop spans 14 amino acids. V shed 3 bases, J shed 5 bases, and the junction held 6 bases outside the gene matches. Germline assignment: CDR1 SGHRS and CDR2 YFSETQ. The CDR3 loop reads CASSSDRVVTEAFF. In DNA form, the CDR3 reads TGCGCCAGCAGCTCGGACAGGGTGGTAACTGAAGCTTTCTTT.

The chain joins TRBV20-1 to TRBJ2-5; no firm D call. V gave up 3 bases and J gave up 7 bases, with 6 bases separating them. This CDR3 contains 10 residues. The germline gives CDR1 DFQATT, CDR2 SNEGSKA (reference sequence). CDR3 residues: CSASRGTQYF. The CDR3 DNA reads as TGCAGTGCTAGCCGAGGGACCCAGTACTTC.

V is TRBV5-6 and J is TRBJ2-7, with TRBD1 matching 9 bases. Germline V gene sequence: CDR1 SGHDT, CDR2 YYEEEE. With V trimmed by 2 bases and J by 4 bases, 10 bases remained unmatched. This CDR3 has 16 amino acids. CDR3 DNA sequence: TGTGCCAGCAGCTTATACCCGGGCGGGACAGGGTACGAGCAGTACGTC. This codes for CASSLYPGGTGYEQYV.

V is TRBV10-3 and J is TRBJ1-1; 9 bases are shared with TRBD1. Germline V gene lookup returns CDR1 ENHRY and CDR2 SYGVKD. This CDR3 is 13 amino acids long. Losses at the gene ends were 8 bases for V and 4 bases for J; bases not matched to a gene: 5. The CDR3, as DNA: TGTGCCATCTCCGGGACAGGGTCCACTGAAGCTTTCTTT. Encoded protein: CAISGTGSTEAFF.